Below are 30 T cell receptor beta chains sequenced from a single sample in a study of CD8+ T cells in alopecia areata. Sorting of pooled cutaneous lymph node cells used CD4, CD8alpha, NKG2D, NKG2ACE and other markers. RNA, once extracted, was reverse transcribed into cDNA for use as the sequencing template. The data were produced by immunoSEQ multiplex PCR, yet TCRdb's version contains in-frame clones alone and is incomplete. This set yields around 300,000 clones and no singletons; the top ten hold 1.2%. Sample: CD4+ T cells sorted from a lymph node. These receptors were taken from a C3H/HeJ mouse with alopecia areata. Mouse strain MHC haplotype: H2-k.

This clone was seen a few times. Here the gene names and germline are mouse. The sequence runs out 4 residues before the end of the CDR3; the remainder is reconstructed from the germline J gene. This sequence joins TRBV13-3 and TRBJ2-1, with TRBD2 matching 7 bases. The CDR3 has 15 amino acids. The germline gives CDR1 NNHDY, CDR2 SYVADS. Germline trimming cut 2 bases from V and 6 bases from J; bases unmatched to any gene: 8. The CDR3 is CASSDWGMGRAEQFF. The sequenced CDR3 bases are TGTGCCAGCAGTGACTGGGGGATGGGGCGTGCT.

In its sample, this clone was seen a few times. The listed genes are named as in mouse. The read stops 4 residues short of the end of the CDR3; the missing end is completed from the germline J gene. The V gene is TRBV13-3, the J gene TRBJ1-2; 7 bases agree with TRBD1. J gave up 2 bases and V 6 bases, and 4 bases lay outside the gene matches. The CDR3 loop spans 13 amino acids. Germline CDR1 NNHDY, CDR2 SYVADS. Partial CDR3 DNA: TGTGCCAGCAACCCCAGGGGGAACTCC. Protein sequence: CASNPRGNS. The CDR3 reads in full as CASNPRGNSDYTF.

Regarding this clone: Just one base apart from a much larger clone, this may be a read error. The germline and genes are mouse ones. The missing CDR3 end, 4 residues past where the read stops, is filled in from the germline J gene. Other DNA sequences from this sample encode an identical CDR3 as well. This sequence joins TRBV31 and TRBJ1-1; possible D gene TRBD1, 6 bases. Trimming pared 1 base from V and 0 bases from J, leaving 9 bases between. The CDR3 contains 14 residues. Germline V gene sequence: CDR1 GKSSPN, CDR2 SITVG. The chain's CDR3 is CAWSPRTANTEVFF. The CDR3 bases that were read are TGTGCCTGGAGTCCACGGACAGCAAACACA.

This clone was observed a handful of times. Gene names refer to mouse genes. The read terminates 4 residues before the CDR3 end, so the remaining end is supplied by the germline J gene. The chain employs TRBV19 and TRBJ1-1; 9 nucleotides line up with TRBD1. Unmatched junction bases numbered 6, after V lost 5 bases and J lost 1 base. This CDR3 comprises 15 residues. The germline gives CDR1 FNHDT, CDR2 SITEND (reference sequence). The CDR3 bases that were read are TGTGCCAGCAGAGCCGGGACAGGGTTAAACACA. Its translation: CASRAGTGLNT. The entire CDR3 protein reads CASRAGTGLNTEVFF.

About this clone itself: The gene names given are mouse names. The same CDR3 can be traced to other DNA sequences in this sample. The covered CDR3 bases are TGTGCCAGCGGTGAACAGGGTGCGAACTCC. This gives the protein CASGEQGANS. The whole CDR3 is CASGEQGANSDYTF. V and J are TRBV13-2 and TRBJ1-2; D possibly corresponds to TRBD1 (6 bases). The read stops 4 residues short of the end of the CDR3; the missing end is completed from the germline J gene. Trimming removed 2 bases from V and 2 bases from J, with 10 bases in between. The CDR3 loop spans 14 amino acids. From germline, CDR1 is NNHNN and CDR2 SYGAGS (reference sequence).

This clone occurred a few times. All gene names here are mouse names. Read sequence stops 4 residues before the CDR3 end, and the germline J gene provides the missing end. The chain has TRBV13-3 and TRBJ2-1; 8 nucleotides align to TRBD2. Germline loops: CDR1 NNHDY, CDR2 SYVADS. Germline trimming cut 1 base from V and 1 base from J; bases unmatched to any gene: 4. CDR3 length: 16 residues. This CDR3 reads CASSDWAGGNYAEQFF. The CDR3 bases that were read are TGTGCCAGCAGTGATTGGGCTGGGGGGAACTATGCT.

This clone was recorded a few times. Here the gene names and germline are mouse. The CDR3 end is not reached by the read, which stops 4 residues before it; the germline J gene fills it in. Other DNA sequences in this specimen translate into the identical CDR3. The chain employs TRBV31 and TRBJ2-2; 10 bases are shared with TRBD2. Germline CDR1 is GKSSPN and CDR2 is SITVG. The CDR3 has 15 amino acids. Trimming at V came to 0 bases and at J to 2 bases, leaving 0 bases not matched to a gene. The covered CDR3 bases are TGTGCCTGGAGTCTCTGGGGGGGCAACACCGGG. It specifies CAWSLWGGNTG. The entire CDR3 protein is CAWSLWGGNTGQLYF.

Worth noting for this clone: Mouse gene names and germline throughout. Read coverage stops 4 residues before the CDR3 terminus; the germline J gene supplies the remainder. The rearrangement links TRBV19 to TRBJ2-5, with a possible D match to TRBD1 (5 bases). Per the germline V gene, CDR1 is FNHDT and CDR2 is SITEND (reference sequence). The length of the CDR3 is 13 residues. Deletions cut 6 bases from V and 0 bases from J, with 8 bases between. The CDR3: CASTTDNQDTQYF. The part of the CDR3 DNA that was read is TGTGCCAGCACGACAGATAACCAAGAC.

Many counts were recorded for this clone. The germline and genes are mouse ones. The sample carries other DNA sequences with the same CDR3. Incomplete CDR3 DNA: TGTGCCAGCAGTGAACGGGACAGGGGGTAT. This gives the protein CASSERDRGY. The full CDR3 protein reads CASSERDRGYEQYF. The gene calls are TRBV13-1 and TRBJ2-7; 11 positions agree with TRBD1. The missing CDR3 end, 4 residues past where the read stops, is filled in from the germline J gene. This CDR3 region has 14 residues. Germline V lookup: CDR1 NSHNY, CDR2 SYGAGN.

In regard to this clone: Germline and genes: mouse. The read comes to an end 3 residues before the CDR3 does, leaving the germline J gene to fill in the end. The sample contains more than one DNA sequence encoding this CDR3. The chain has TRBV13-1 and TRBJ1-6; TRBD1 aligns across 8 bases. TRBJ1-6 is an ORF, and what it does is uncertain. From germline, CDR1 is NSHNY and CDR2 SYGAGN. Losses at the gene ends were 0 bases for V and 4 bases for J; bases not matched to a gene: 0. This CDR3 is built from 15 residues. Incomplete CDR3 DNA: TGTGCCAGCAGTGATGGACAGGGGTATAATTCGCCC. The encoded protein is CASSDGQGYNSP. The full-length CDR3 reads as CASSDGQGYNSPLYF.

Comment on this clone: Gene names are the mouse ones. The CDR3 end falls 4 residues outside the read, so it is completed with the germline J gene. V usage is TRBV13-1 and J usage is TRBJ2-4; TRBD1 is a possible D gene (6 bases). The CDR3 runs to 14 residues. Germline lookup yields CDR1 NSHNY and CDR2 SYGAGN. V dropped 2 bases and J dropped 3 bases, with 10 bases sitting between them. Partial CDR3 DNA: TGTGCCAGCAGTGAAGGGGGTTGGCAAAAC. Its protein is CASSEGGWQN. The whole CDR3 reads CASSEGGWQNTLYF.

To note about this clone: Gene names follow the mouse nomenclature. The read ends 4 residues before the CDR3 terminus; that terminus is restored from the germline J gene. This chain links TRBV31 with TRBJ1-2, with D possibly matching TRBD1 (5 bases). The V gene lost 0 bases and the J gene lost 3 bases, with 11 bases spanning the gap. The CDR3 sequence is 14 residues long. CDR1 is GKSSPN and CDR2 is SITVG in the germline V gene. The CDR3 region is CAWSLGVRDSDYTF. The CDR3 bases that were read are TGTGCCTGGAGTCTAGGGGTGAGGGACTCC.

This clone was counted between two and nine times. The gene names given are mouse names. The read ends 4 residues early relative to the CDR3; the germline J gene fills the gap. The chain carries TRBV13-1 and TRBJ2-2; D not certain. The CDR3 is 14 amino acids. Trimming shortened V by 2 bases and J by 1 base, and 6 bases separated the two germline ends. Per the germline V gene, CDR1 is NSHNY and CDR2 is SYGAGN. The covered CDR3 bases are TGTGCCAGCAGTGAAAGAGGAAACACCGGG. It yields the protein CASSERGNTG. The CDR3 in full is CASSERGNTGQLYF.

This clone was observed a few times. Genes here carry mouse names. The missing CDR3 end, 4 residues past where the read stops, is filled in from the germline J gene. Other DNA sequences within the sample encode an identical CDR3. The chain recombines TRBV5 with TRBJ2-7; the match to TRBD1 covers 7 bases. The CDR3 length is 13 residues. Per the germline V gene, CDR1 is LGHNA and CDR2 is YNLKQL (reference sequence). The CDR3 sequence: CASSPGTEYEQYF. Incomplete CDR3 DNA: TGTGCCAGCAGCCCAGGGACAGAATAT.

This clone was recorded a few times. The listed genes are named as in mouse. The CDR3 end lies 4 residues beyond the end of the read and is filled in from the germline J gene. The chain couples TRBV19 to TRBJ2-3; 14 bases agree with TRBD2. The CDR3 length is 17 residues. Germline CDR1 reads FNHDT; CDR2 reads SITEND (reference sequence). Losses at the gene ends were 3 bases for V and 1 base for J; bases not matched to a gene: 4. The CDR3 protein is CASSTGDWGGRAETLYF. CDR3 bases read: TGTGCCAGCAGTACCGGGGACTGGGGGGGCCGTGCAGAA. Using reference TRBV19 and TRBJ2-3 for the parts outside the CDR3, the full variable domain is GGIITQTPKFLIGQEGQKLTLKCQQNFNHDTMYWYRQDSGKGLRLIYYSITENDLQKGDLSEGYDASREKKSSFSLTVTSAQKNEMAVFLCASSTGDWGGRAETLYFGSGTRLTVL.

This clone has more than one count but fewer than ten. Gene names follow the mouse nomenclature. From the germline J gene comes the end of the CDR3, since the read stops 4 residues before it. The gene calls are TRBV31 and TRBJ1-1; TRBD1 agrees at 10 bases. The CDR3 runs 16 residues. Germline V CDR1 and CDR2: GKSSPN, SITVG. V gave up 3 bases and J gave up 2 bases; unmatched junction bases: 9. The CDR3 DNA, read in part, is TGTGCCTGGAGAAAACCGGGACAGGGGTCTAACACA. Its protein is CAWRKPGQGSNT. The CDR3 as a whole reads CAWRKPGQGSNTEVFF. Drawing the rest from reference TRBV31 and TRBJ1-1, the complete variable domain is AQTIHQWPVAEIKAVGSPLSLGCTIKGKSSPNLYWYWQATGGTLQQLFYSITVGQVESVVQLNLSASRPKDDQFILSTEKLLLSHSGFYLCAWRKPGQGSNTEVFFGKGTRLTVV.

This clone was detected a few times. All gene names here are mouse names. The read finishes 4 residues shy of the CDR3 end, and the germline J gene is used to complete it. This sequence joins TRBV17 and TRBJ2-1; D is perhaps TRBD2 (6 bases). This CDR3 is 15 amino acids long. Trimming took 2 bases from V and 0 from J, leaving 8 bases between them. CDR1 MNHDT and CDR2 YYDKIL come from the germline V gene. The CDR3 bases that were read are TGTGCTAGCAGTAGAAACTGGGTTAACTATGCT. Translating gives CASSRNWVNYA. The complete CDR3 reads CASSRNWVNYAEQFF.

This clone was seen many times. Gene labels here are mouse ones. The sequenced part of the CDR3 DNA is TGTGCTAGCAGTCTTCGACAGCCGAACTATGCT. Translation gives CASSLRQPNYA. The entire CDR3 sequence reads CASSLRQPNYAEQFF. The chain joins TRBV17 to TRBJ2-1; tentatively, D is TRBD1 (5 bases). The CDR3 goes on 4 residues after the read ends, and that part is filled in from the germline J gene. The CDR3 has 15 amino acids. The V and J ends lost 5 bases and 1 base respectively, with 12 bases between them. Germline assignment: CDR1 MNHDT and CDR2 YYDKIL.

Comment on this clone: Any gene name here is a mouse gene name. Read sequence stops 4 residues before the CDR3 end, and the germline J gene provides the missing end. The chain combines TRBV13-1 with TRBJ2-2, with D possibly TRBD1 on 5 matching bases. Trimming stripped 0 bases from V and 3 bases from J, with 12 bases between. The CDR3 length is 16 residues. In germline, CDR1 is NSHNY, CDR2 SYGAGN. Here the CDR3 reads CASSDADVGDTGQLYF. CDR3 bases read: TGTGCCAGCAGTGATGCAGATGTAGGGGACACCGGG.

This clone was seen a handful of times. A clone one base away is much larger, so this may be a read error. Mouse gene names and germline throughout. Sequencing ends 4 residues short of the CDR3 end; the germline J gene provides the rest. The same CDR3 can be traced to other DNA sequences in this sample. The rearrangement links TRBV13-1 to TRBJ2-3, with D tentatively TRBD1 (5 bases). V was pared by 3 bases and J by 1 base, with 9 bases between. This CDR3 region has 14 residues. Germline lookup yields CDR1 NSHNY and CDR2 SYGAGN. CDR3: CASSAQGGAETLYF. The DNA read from the CDR3 is TGTGCCAGCAGTGCCCAGGGTGGTGCAGAA.

This clone appeared a few times. Here the gene names and germline are mouse. The read finishes 4 residues shy of the CDR3 end, and the germline J gene is used to complete it. The V call is TRBV29, the J call TRBJ1-1; D is perhaps TRBD1 (6 bases). CDR3 length: 13 amino acids. Trimming pared 4 bases from V and 1 base from J, leaving 7 bases between. Per germline, CDR1 MSHET and CDR2 SYDVDS. The CDR3 here is CASSSGQNTEVFF. The part of the CDR3 DNA that was read is TGTGCTAGCAGTTCGGGACAAAACACA.

For this clone: Gene names follow the mouse nomenclature. The observed sequence ends 4 residues before the CDR3 terminus, with the missing tail filled in from the germline J gene. In the same sample, other DNA sequences code for this CDR3. This sequence joins TRBV13-2 and TRBJ1-2; no reliable D call. CDR1 is NNHNN and CDR2 is SYGAGS in the germline V gene (reference sequence). The length of the CDR3 is 12 residues. The CDR3 protein is CASGDAGVDYTF. The sequenced CDR3 bases are TGTGCCAGCGGTGATGCTGGGGTC.

This clone has ten or more counts. Genes here carry mouse names. Different DNA sequences within this sample yield the same CDR3. The part of the CDR3 DNA that was read is TGTGCCAGCAGTGATCAGGGGAGGGAC. Translating gives CASSDQGRD. The CDR3, in full, reads CASSDQGRDTQYF. The chain is built from TRBV13-1 and TRBJ2-5; D perhaps matches TRBD1 (6 bases). The read is 4 residues too short to cover the CDR3 end, so that end is filled in from the germline J gene. CDR1 and CDR2 from the germline V gene are NSHNY and SYGAGN. The CDR3 runs 13 residues.

There are a few counts of this clone. Germline and genes here are mouse. The read finishes 4 residues shy of the CDR3 end, and the germline J gene is used to complete it. The V call is TRBV13-3, the J call TRBJ2-5; D remains ambiguous. This CDR3 is built from 13 residues. Germline assignment: CDR1 NNHDY and CDR2 SYVADS. Between the trimmed V and J ends, which lost 5 bases and 0 bases, there was a span of 7 bases. CDR3 sequence reads: CASRAANQDTQYF. The sequenced CDR3 bases are TGTGCCAGCAGAGCAGCGAACCAAGAC.

Of note for this clone: Genes here carry mouse names. The CDR3 end lies 4 residues beyond the end of the read and is filled in from the germline J gene. The gene calls are TRBV31 and TRBJ2-3, with 7 bases matching TRBD2. The CDR3 spans 14 residues. Germline loops: CDR1 GKSSPN, CDR2 SITVG. The J segment lost 2 bases and the V segment lost 5 bases, leaving 7 bases of the junction unmatched. The CDR3 region is CAWGTGVYAETLYF. The covered CDR3 bases are TGTGCCTGGGGTACTGGGGTCTATGCAGAA.

Regarding this clone: Gene names denote mouse genes. The read gets to within 4 residues of the CDR3 end, and the germline J gene fills in the rest. The J gene is TRBJ2-7, the V gene TRBV31; 10 nucleotides line up with TRBD1. The germline CDR1 and CDR2 sequences are GKSSPN and SITVG. The CDR3 loop spans 14 amino acids. CDR3 protein: CAWSLAGQGDEQYF. The sequenced CDR3 bases are TGTGCCTGGAGTCTAGCAGGACAGGGGGAT. Based on the CDR3 plus reference TRBV31 and TRBJ2-7, the full variable domain is AQTIHQWPVAEIKAVGSPLSLGCTIKGKSSPNLYWYWQATGGTLQQLFYSITVGQVESVVQLNLSASRPKDDQFILSTEKLLLSHSGFYLCAWSLAGQGDEQYFGPGTRLTVL.

This clone occurred a few times. These gene names are mouse names. From the germline J gene comes the end of the CDR3, since the read stops 4 residues before it. Other DNA sequences of this sample code for an identical CDR3. The chain has TRBV5 and TRBJ2-3; maybe TRBD1 (5 bases). CDR3 length: 14 residues. V shed 0 bases and J shed 3 bases, with 7 bases lying between them. CDR1 and CDR2 from the germline V gene are LGHNA and YNLKQL (reference sequence). The covered CDR3 bases are TGTGCCAGCAGCCAAGACCAGGGCGCAGAA. Translation: CASSQDQGAE. The entire CDR3 protein is CASSQDQGAETLYF.

Details on this clone: Gene names and germline refer to mouse. The CDR3 extends 4 residues past the end of the read, so its final part is completed from the germline J gene. The rearrangement links TRBV13-1 to TRBJ1-2; TRBD1 agrees at 8 bases. CDR3 length: 15 residues. J gave up 0 bases and V 3 bases, and 4 bases lay outside the gene matches. Germline loops: CDR1 NSHNY, CDR2 SYGAGN. The part of the CDR3 DNA that was read is TGTGCCAGCAGTGTTGGACAGGGTGCAAACTCC. Its translation: CASSVGQGANS. The complete CDR3 protein is CASSVGQGANSDYTF.

As regards this clone: Gene and germline names: mouse. The CDR3 extends 4 residues past the end of the read, so its final part is completed from the germline J gene. The sample holds other DNA sequences that translate to the same CDR3. The chain combines TRBV19 with TRBJ2-7; 7 bases align to TRBD2. Losses at the gene ends were 2 bases for V and 0 bases for J; bases not matched to a gene: 2. The germline V gene encodes CDR1 FNHDT and CDR2 SITEND (reference sequence). CDR3 length: 14 amino acids. The CDR3 loop is CASSIPGGSYEQYF. The CDR3 DNA, read in part, is TGTGCCAGCAGTATCCCTGGGGGCTCCTAT.

Ten or more counts support this clone. Genes and germline come from the mouse. The read ends 4 residues shy of where the CDR3 ends; the end is completed using the germline J gene. The V gene is TRBV14, the J gene TRBJ2-2, with D possibly TRBD1 on 6 matching bases. This CDR3 has 11 amino acids. Trimming pared 8 bases from V and 4 bases from J, leaving 6 bases between. Per the germline V gene, CDR1 is SGHDT and CDR2 is FRDEAV. The CDR3 loop is CARGGTGQLYF. Partial CDR3 DNA: TGTGCCAGAGGGGGCACCGGG.